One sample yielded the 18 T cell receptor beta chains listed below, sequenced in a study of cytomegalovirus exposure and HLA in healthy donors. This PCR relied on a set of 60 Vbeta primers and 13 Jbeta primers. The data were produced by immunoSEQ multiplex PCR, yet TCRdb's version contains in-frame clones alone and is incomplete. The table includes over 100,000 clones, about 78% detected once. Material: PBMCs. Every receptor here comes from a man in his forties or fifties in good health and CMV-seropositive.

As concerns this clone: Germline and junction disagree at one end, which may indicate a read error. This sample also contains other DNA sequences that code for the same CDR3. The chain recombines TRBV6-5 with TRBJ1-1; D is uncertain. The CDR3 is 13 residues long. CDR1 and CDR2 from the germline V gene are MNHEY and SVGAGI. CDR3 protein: CASSYGGNTEAFF. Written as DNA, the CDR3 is TGTGCCAGCAGTTACGGCGGGAACACCGAAGCTTTCTTT.

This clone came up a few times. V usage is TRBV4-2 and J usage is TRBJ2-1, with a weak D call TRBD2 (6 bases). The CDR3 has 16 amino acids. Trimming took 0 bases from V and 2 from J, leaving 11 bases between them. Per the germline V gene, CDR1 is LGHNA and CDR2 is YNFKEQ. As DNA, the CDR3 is TGTGCCAGCAGCCAAGATCTCGGGAGACCCTACAATGAGCAGTTCTTC. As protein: CASSQDLGRPYNEQFF.

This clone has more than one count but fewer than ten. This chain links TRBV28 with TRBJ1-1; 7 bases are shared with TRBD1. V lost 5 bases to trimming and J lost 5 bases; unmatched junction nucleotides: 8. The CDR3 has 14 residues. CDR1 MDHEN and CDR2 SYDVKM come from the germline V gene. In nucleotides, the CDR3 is TGTGCCAGCAGTACTCCGGGACAGCGAACTGAAGCTTTCTTT. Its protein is CASSTPGQRTEAFF.

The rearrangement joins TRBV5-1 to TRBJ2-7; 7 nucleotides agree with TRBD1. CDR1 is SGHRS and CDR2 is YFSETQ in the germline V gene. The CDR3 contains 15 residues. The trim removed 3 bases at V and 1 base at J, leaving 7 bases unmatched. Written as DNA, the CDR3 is TGCGCCAGCAGCTGGAGTTGGGACAGTTCCTACGAGCAGTACTTC. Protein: CASSWSWDSSYEQYF.

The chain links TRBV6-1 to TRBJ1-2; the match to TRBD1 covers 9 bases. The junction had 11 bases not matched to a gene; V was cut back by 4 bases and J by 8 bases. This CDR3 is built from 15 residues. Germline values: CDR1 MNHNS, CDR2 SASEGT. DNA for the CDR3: TGTGCCAGCAGTGTAAGAGGGACAGGGATCCGAGGCTACACCTTC. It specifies CASSVRGTGIRGYTF.

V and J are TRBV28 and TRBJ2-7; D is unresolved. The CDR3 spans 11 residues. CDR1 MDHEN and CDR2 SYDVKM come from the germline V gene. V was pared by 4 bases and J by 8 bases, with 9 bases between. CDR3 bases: TGTGCCAGCAGTTCCGGTCCGCAGCAGTACTTC. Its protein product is CASSSGPQQYF.

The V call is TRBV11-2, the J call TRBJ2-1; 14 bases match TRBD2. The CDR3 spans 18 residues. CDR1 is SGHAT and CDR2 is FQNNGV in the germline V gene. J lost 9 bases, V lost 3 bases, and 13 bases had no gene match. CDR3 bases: TGTGCCAGCAGCTTTCCGGGACTAGCGGGAGAGGGGTATAGTGAGCAGTTCTTC. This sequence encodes CASSFPGLAGEGYSEQFF. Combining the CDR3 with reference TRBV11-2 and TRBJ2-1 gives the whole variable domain EAGVAQSPRYKIIEKRQSVAFWCNPISGHATLYWYQQILGQGPKLLIQFQNNGVVDDSQLPKDRFSAERLKGVDSTLKIQPAKLEDSAVYLCASSFPGLAGEGYSEQFFGPGTRLTVL.

The CDR3 region is CASSLQANTEAFF. Here the CDR3 DNA reads TGTGCCAGCAGCCTCCAGGCGAACACTGAAGCTTTCTTT. The chain employs TRBV6-6 and TRBJ1-1, with D hard to call. The CDR3 runs to 13 residues. The germline gives CDR1 MNHNY, CDR2 SVGAGI (reference sequence). V lost 6 bases and J 1 base, leaving 9 bases between the germline ends.

CDR3: CASSLSPQGDTEAFF. The DNA for the CDR3 is TGTGCCAGCAGTCTCTCCCCACAGGGTGACACTGAAGCTTTCTTT. This chain joins TRBV25-1 and TRBJ1-1, with D maybe TRBD1 (6 bases). The V end was cut by 5 bases, the J end by 3 bases, with 16 bases between. The CDR3 is made up of 15 amino acids. In germline, CDR1 is MGHDK, CDR2 SYGVNS.

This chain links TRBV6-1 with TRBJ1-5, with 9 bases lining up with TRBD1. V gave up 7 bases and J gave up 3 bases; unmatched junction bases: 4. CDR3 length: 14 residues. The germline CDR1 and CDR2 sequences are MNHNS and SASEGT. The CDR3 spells CASTRDRANQPQHF. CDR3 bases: TGTGCCAGCACACGGGACAGGGCCAATCAGCCCCAGCATTTT.

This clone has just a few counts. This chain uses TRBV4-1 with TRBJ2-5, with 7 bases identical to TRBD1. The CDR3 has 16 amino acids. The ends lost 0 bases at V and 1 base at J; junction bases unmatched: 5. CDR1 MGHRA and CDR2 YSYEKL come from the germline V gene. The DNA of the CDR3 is TGCGCCAGCAGCCAAGAAGGGGGCTTGACCCAAGAGACCCAGTACTTC. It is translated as CASSQEGGLTQETQYF.

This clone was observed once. CDR3 nucleotides: TGTGCCATCAGTGATCCCACAGCGAACGGGAGGATTATAGATACGCAGTATTTT. Translation gives CAISDPTANGRIIDTQYF. V is TRBV10-3 and J is TRBJ2-3, with 7 bases lining up with TRBD2. Germline lookup yields CDR1 ENHRY and CDR2 SYGVKD. This CDR3 region has 18 residues. V lost 3 bases, J lost 5 bases, and 17 bases stayed unmatched.

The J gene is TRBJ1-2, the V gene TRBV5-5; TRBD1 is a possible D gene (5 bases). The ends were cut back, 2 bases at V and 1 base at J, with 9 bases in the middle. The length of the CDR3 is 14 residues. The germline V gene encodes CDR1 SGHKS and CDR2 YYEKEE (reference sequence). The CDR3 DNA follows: TGTGCCAGCAGCTTCCAGGGTTATAACTATGGCTACACCTTC. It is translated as CASSFQGYNYGYTF.

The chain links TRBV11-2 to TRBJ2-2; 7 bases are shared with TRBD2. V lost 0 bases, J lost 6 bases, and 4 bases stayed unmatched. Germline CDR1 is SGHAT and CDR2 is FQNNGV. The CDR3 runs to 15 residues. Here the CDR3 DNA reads TGTGCCAGCAGCTTAGAAGGGAGGGCAGCCGGGGAGCTGTTTTTT. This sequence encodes CASSLEGRAAGELFF. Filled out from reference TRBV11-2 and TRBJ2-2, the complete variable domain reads EAGVAQSPRYKIIEKRQSVAFWCNPISGHATLYWYQQILGQGPKLLIQFQNNGVVDDSQLPKDRFSAERLKGVDSTLKIQPAKLEDSAVYLCASSLEGRAAGELFFGEGSRLTVL.

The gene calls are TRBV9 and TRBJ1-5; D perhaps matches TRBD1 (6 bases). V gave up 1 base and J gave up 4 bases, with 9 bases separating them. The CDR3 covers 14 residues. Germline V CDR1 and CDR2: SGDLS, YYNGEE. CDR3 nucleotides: TGTGCCAGCAGCGTATTAGGGGGTAATCAGCCCCAGCATTTT. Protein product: CASSVLGGNQPQHF.

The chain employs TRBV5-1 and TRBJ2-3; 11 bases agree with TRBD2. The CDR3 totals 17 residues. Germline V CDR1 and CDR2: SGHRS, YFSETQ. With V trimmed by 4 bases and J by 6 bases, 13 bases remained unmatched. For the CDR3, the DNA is TGCGCCAGCAGCCCCCGGGTAGCGGGGGGGAGTTTGGATACGCAGTATTTT. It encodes CASSPRVAGGSLDTQYF.

CDR3 region: CASTPTSTDTQYF. In nucleotides, the CDR3 is TGTGCCAGTACGCCGACTAGCACAGATACGCAGTATTTT. The J gene is TRBJ2-3, the V gene TRBV19; no firm D call. CDR1 and CDR2 from the germline V gene are LNHDA and SQIVND (reference sequence). V was trimmed by 7 bases and J by 0 bases, leaving 8 bases between them. CDR3 length: 13 residues.

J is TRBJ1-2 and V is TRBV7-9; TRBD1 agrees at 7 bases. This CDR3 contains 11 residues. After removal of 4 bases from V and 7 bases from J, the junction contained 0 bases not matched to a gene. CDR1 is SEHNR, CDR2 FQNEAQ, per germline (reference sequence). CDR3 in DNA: TGTGCCAGCAGCTCAGGGGGTGGCTACACCTTC. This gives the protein CASSSGGGYTF.